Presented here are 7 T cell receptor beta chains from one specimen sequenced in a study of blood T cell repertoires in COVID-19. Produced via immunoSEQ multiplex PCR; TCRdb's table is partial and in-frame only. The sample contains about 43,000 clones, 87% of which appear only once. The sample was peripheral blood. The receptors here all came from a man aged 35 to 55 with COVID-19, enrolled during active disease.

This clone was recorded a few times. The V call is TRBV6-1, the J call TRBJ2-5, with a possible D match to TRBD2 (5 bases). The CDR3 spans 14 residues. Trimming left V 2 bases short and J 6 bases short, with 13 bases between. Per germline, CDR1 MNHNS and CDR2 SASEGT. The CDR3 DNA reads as TGTGCCAGCAGTGAAAACCAGGTCGGGAAGACCCAGTACTTC. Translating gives CASSENQVGKTQYF.

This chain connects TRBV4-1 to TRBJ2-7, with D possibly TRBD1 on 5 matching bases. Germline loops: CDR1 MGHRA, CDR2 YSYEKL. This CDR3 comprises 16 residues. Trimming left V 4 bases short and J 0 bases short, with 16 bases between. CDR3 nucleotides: TGCGCCAGCAGCCGGGCAGGAGACAGCCTCTCCTACGAGCAGTACTTC. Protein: CASSRAGDSLSYEQYF.

As DNA, the CDR3 is TGTGCCAGCAGCTTGGGAGGGGGTAGTATAGCTTTCTTT. Its translation: CASSLGGGSIAFF. This chain joins TRBV5-6 and TRBJ1-1, with D perhaps TRBD1 (6 bases). Germline V gene lookup returns CDR1 SGHDT and CDR2 YYEEEE. The CDR3 has 13 amino acids. V dropped 0 bases and J dropped 10 bases, with 13 bases sitting between them.

The CDR3 bases are TGCGCCAGCAGCCTACAAGAGTCAGGGGTCGGCTACACCTTC. Encoded protein: CASSLQESGVGYTF. This chain uses TRBV4-1 with TRBJ1-2; tentative D call: TRBD1 (6 bases). Trimming removed 4 bases from V and 8 bases from J, with 17 bases in between. Germline-derived CDR1 and CDR2 are MGHRA and YSYEKL. This CDR3 has 14 residues.

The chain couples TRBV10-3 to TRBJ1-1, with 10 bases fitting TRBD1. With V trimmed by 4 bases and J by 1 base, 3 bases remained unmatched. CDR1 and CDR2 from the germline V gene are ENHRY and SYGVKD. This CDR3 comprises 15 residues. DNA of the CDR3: TGTGCCATCAGTGGAAGGACAGGGGGGAACACTGAAGCTTTCTTT. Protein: CAISGRTGGNTEAFF.

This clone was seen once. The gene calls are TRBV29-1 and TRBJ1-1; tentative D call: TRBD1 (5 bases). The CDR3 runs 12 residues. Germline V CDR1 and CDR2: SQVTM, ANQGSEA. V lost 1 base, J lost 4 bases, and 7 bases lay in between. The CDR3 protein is CSVEAGGTEAFF. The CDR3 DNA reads TGCAGCGTTGAAGCCGGGGGCACTGAAGCTTTCTTT. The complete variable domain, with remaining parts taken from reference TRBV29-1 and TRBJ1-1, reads SAVISQKPSRDICQRGTSLTIQCQVDSQVTMMFWYRQQPGQSLTLIATANQGSEATYESGFVIDKFPISRPNLTFSTLTVSNMSPEDSSIYLCSVEAGGTEAFFGQGTRLTVV.

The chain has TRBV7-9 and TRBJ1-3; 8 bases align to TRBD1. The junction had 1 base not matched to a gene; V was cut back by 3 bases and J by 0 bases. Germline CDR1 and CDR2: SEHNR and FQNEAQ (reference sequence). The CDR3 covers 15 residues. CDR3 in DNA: TGTGCCAGCAGCTTCGGGACAGGCTCTGGAAACACCATATATTTT. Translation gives CASSFGTGSGNTIYF.